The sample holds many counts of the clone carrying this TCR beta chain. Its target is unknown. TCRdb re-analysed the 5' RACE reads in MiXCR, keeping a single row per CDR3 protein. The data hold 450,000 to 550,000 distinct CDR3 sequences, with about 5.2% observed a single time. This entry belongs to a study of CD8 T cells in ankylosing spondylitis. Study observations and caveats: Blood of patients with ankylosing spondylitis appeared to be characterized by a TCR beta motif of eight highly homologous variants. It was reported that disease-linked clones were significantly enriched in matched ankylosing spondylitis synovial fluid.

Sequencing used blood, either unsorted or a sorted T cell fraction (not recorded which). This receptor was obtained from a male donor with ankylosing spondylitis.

The CDR3 bases are TGCAGTGCAGAAGGGACAGGGAAACTGTTTTTT. Translated, it gives CSAEGTGKLFF. V gene TRBV20-1 combines with J gene TRBJ1-4, with 9 bases matching TRBD1. V dropped 6 bases and J dropped 11; count of bases not matched to a gene: 4. This CDR3 is built from 11 residues. Germline CDR1 and CDR2: DFQATT and SNEGSKA (reference sequence).